This T cell receptor beta chain was observed in a study of type 1 regulatory T cells. Study context: An in vitro protocol generated T-allo10, a Tr1-enriched, alloantigen-specific CD4 T cell product.

This CDR3 spans 14 amino acids. V was clipped by 6 bases and J by 5 bases; unmatched bases: 4. TCRdb reprocessed the reads via MiXCR and lists one record per CDR3 protein. This sample has 88,000 or so distinct CDR3 sequences, with 25% to 40% found just once. This chain links TRBV23-1 with TRBJ1-5; the match to TRBD1 covers 10 bases. Being an ORF, TRBV23-1 has a function that is uncertain. Material for sequencing was CD4+ T cells, either the whole sample or a sorted fraction (not recorded which). The TCR comes from a human donor in good health. CDR3 amino acids: CASRDRGPYQPQHF. Here the CDR3 DNA reads TGCGCCAGCAGAGACAGGGGGCCCTATCAGCCCCAGCATTTT.